This is a list of T cell receptor beta chains from one sample in a study of CD8 T cells in ankylosing spondylitis. TCRdb reprocessed the 5' RACE reads via MiXCR and lists one record per CDR3 protein. The profile covers some 700,000 distinct CDR3 sequences, with around 19% appearing a single time and roughly a fifth taken by the ten largest. Sequences were obtained from blood, either unsorted or a sorted T cell fraction (not recorded which). These receptors were collected from a male donor with ankylosing spondylitis. CDR3s include the opening cysteine and the closing phenylalanine or tryptophan. D genes are given only for firm matches. Clone size is not always given. Where it is, it says once, few, many or a class for expanded clones.

CATSDGGGEQYF	TGTGCCACCAGTGATGGAGGGGGAGAGCAGTACTTC	-	TRBV24-1	TRBJ2-7	-
CASSYLTSIYEQFF	TGTGCCAGCAGTTACCTGACTAGCATCTATGAGCAGTTCTTC	TRBD2	TRBV6-2/TRBV6-3	TRBJ2-1	-
CASNPGDRATGELFF	TGTGCCAGCAATCCGGGGGACAGAGCTACCGGGGAGCTGTTTTTT	-	TRBV4-2	TRBJ2-2	-
CSAGLAGGWDEQFF	TGCAGTGCGGGACTAGCGGGGGGTTGGGATGAGCAGTTCTTC	TRBD2	TRBV20-1	TRBJ2-1	few
CASSQTGSGETQYF	TGCGCCAGCAGCCAGACAGGGTCGGGAGAGACCCAGTACTTC	TRBD1	TRBV4-3	TRBJ2-5	-
CASNQGEKLFF	TGTGCCAGCAACCAGGGAGAAAAACTGTTTTTT	-	TRBV7-9	TRBJ1-4	once
CSVWARGNTEAFF	TGCAGCGTTTGGGCCCGGGGGAACACTGAAGCTTTCTTT	-	TRBV29-1	TRBJ1-1	few
CASSESPGFFNQPQHF	TGTGCCAGCAGTGAATCCCCAGGGTTTTTCAATCAGCCCCAGCATTTT	-	TRBV6-1	TRBJ1-5	-
CASSQEGLAVYNEQFF	TGCGCCAGCAGCCAAGAGGGACTAGCGGTCTACAATGAGCAGTTCTTC	TRBD2	TRBV4-1	TRBJ2-1	many
CASSDWMGGDTQYF	TGCGCCAGCAGTGATTGGATGGGGGGTGATACGCAGTATTTT	-	TRBV10-2	TRBJ2-3	-
CASSQVGNPADTQYF	TGTGCCAGCAGCCAAGTAGGTAATCCGGCAGATACGCAGTATTTT	-	TRBV4-2	TRBJ2-3	-
CASGPRQGPSNQPQHF	TGTGCCAGCGGTCCGAGACAGGGGCCTAGCAATCAGCCCCAGCATTTT	TRBD1	TRBV6-1	TRBJ1-5	-
CASTQRAGFAYEQYF	TGTGCCAGCACCCAAAGGGCGGGGTTCGCCTACGAGCAGTACTTC	-	TRBV27	TRBJ2-7	-
CASSPGSVYGYTF	TGTGCCAGCAGCCCTGGTTCGGTCTATGGCTACACCTTC	-	TRBV14	TRBJ1-2	many
CATRLAGGYEQYF	TGTGCCACTCGACTAGCGGGAGGCTACGAGCAGTACTTC	TRBD2	TRBV6-2/TRBV6-3	TRBJ2-7	few
CAWSDDSYEQFF	TGTGCCTGGAGTGATGATAGCTACGAGCAGTTCTTC	-	TRBV30	TRBJ2-1	few
CSARDRSPGRLFEDTQYF	TGCAGTGCTAGAGACCGCTCACCGGGACGCCTTTTTGAAGATACGCAGTATTTT	-	TRBV20-1	TRBJ2-3	-
CSARVAGTSGRTATVGEQYF	TGCAGTGCTAGAGTTGCCGGGACTAGCGGGAGGACCGCTACCGTGGGTGAGCAGTACTTC	TRBD2	TRBV20-1	TRBJ2-7	-
CSASGGGNYGYTF	TGCAGCGCCTCAGGCGGCGGGAACTATGGCTACACCTTC	-	TRBV29-1	TRBJ1-2	-
CAISTGLAAEQYF	TGTGCCATCAGTACGGGACTAGCCGCCGAGCAGTACTTC	TRBD2	TRBV10-3	TRBJ2-7	-
CASSQDSGGSYNEQFF	TGCGCCAGCAGCCAAGATAGCGGGGGCTCCTACAATGAGCAGTTCTTC	TRBD2	TRBV4-3	TRBJ2-1	-
CSASPVQETQYF	TGCAGCGCCTCCCCGGTGCAAGAGACCCAGTACTTC	-	TRBV29-1	TRBJ2-5	-
CASSLEQAIDTQYF	TGCGCCAGCAGCTTGGAACAAGCAATAGATACGCAGTATTTT	-	TRBV5-1	TRBJ2-3	few
CASTISGTGTDTQYF	TGCGCCAGCACCATTTCCGGGACAGGGACAGATACGCAGTATTTT	TRBD1	TRBV5-1	TRBJ2-3	-
CASSVRGTEAFF	TGTGCCAGCAGCGTCAGGGGGACTGAAGCTTTCTTT	TRBD1	TRBV5-6	TRBJ1-1	few
CASSFERRRYNEQFF	TGTGCCAGCAGCTTTGAGCGAAGGCGGTACAATGAGCAGTTCTTC	-	TRBV13	TRBJ2-1	many
CASSEGWPQETQYF	TGTGCCAGCAGTGAAGGTTGGCCGCAAGAGACCCAGTACTTC	-	TRBV6-1	TRBJ2-5	-
CASSLEARAGNSPLHF	TGCGCCAGCAGCTTGGAGGCCAGGGCGGGCAATTCACCCCTCCACTTT	-	TRBV5-1	TRBJ1-6	few
CASSPRGDFIEQFF	TGTGCCAGCTCACCGAGGGGGGACTTTATCGAGCAGTTCTTC	-	TRBV18	TRBJ2-1	-
CASSLGGSGTIYEQYF	TGCGCCAGCAGCTTGGGAGGTAGCGGGACCATCTACGAGCAGTACTTC	TRBD2	TRBV5-1	TRBJ2-7	-
CSARDLGRTTSYNEQFF	TGCAGTGCTAGGGACCTGGGTAGGACTACTTCCTACAATGAGCAGTTCTTC	-	TRBV20-1	TRBJ2-1	-
CASSSANRGANTEAFF	TGTGCCAGTAGTTCCGCGAACAGGGGTGCGAACACTGAAGCTTTCTTT	TRBD1	TRBV19	TRBJ1-1	-
CASSPRGQGTMNTEAFF	TGTGCCAGCAGTCCGAGGGGCCAAGGGACTATGAACACTGAAGCTTTCTTT	-	TRBV12-3/TRBV12-4	TRBJ1-1	-
CSARQGNTEAFF	TGCAGTGCTAGACAGGGGAACACTGAAGCTTTCTTT	-	TRBV20-1	TRBJ1-1	many
CASSLEWDYKETQYF	TGTGCCAGCAGCTTAGAGTGGGACTACAAAGAGACCCAGTACTTC	TRBD2	TRBV11-3	TRBJ2-5	-
CASTLPNRVLYGYTF	TGTGCCAGCACCCTTCCGAACCGCGTCCTCTATGGCTACACCTTC	-	TRBV6-1	TRBJ1-2	-
CSVERWTGSMNTEAFF	TGCAGCGTTGAACGTTGGACGGGGAGCATGAACACTGAAGCTTTCTTT	-	TRBV29-1	TRBJ1-1	few
CAISESKALSEQYF	TGTGCCATCAGTGAGTCCAAGGCGCTCTCCGAGCAGTACTTC	-	TRBV10-3	TRBJ2-7	-
CASSPGTDRGYTF	TGTGCCAGCAGCCCAGGGACCGATCGGGGCTACACCTTC	-	TRBV11-2	TRBJ1-2	-
CAWSPDRHKTYEQYF	TGTGCCTGGAGTCCTGACAGACATAAGACCTACGAGCAGTACTTC	-	TRBV30	TRBJ2-7	-
CASSFSRLAEETQYF	TGTGCCAGCAGTTTCAGCCGACTAGCGGAAGAGACCCAGTACTTC	TRBD2	TRBV12-3/TRBV12-4	TRBJ2-5	few
CASSLAGGKFYEQFF	TGTGCCAGCAGTTTAGCAGGGGGCAAATTCTATGAGCAGTTCTTC	TRBD1	TRBV28	TRBJ2-1	-
CASRPRDNQPQHF	TGTGCCAGCAGACCCCGAGACAATCAGCCCCAGCATTTT	-	TRBV12-3/TRBV12-4	TRBJ1-5	-
CASSLSTKPNTEAFF	TGTGCCAGCAGTTTATCCACGAAGCCGAACACTGAAGCTTTCTTT	-	TRBV27	TRBJ1-1	few
CASSHGTSGIFEQFF	TGCGCCAGCAGCCACGGGACTAGCGGGATCTTTGAGCAGTTCTTC	TRBD2	TRBV4-1	TRBJ2-1	few
CASSYSSTYNEQFF	TGTGCCAGCAGTTACTCCTCGACTTACAATGAGCAGTTCTTC	-	TRBV6-5	TRBJ2-1	-
CASRTTTNTEAFF	TGTGCCAGCAGGACCACAACGAACACTGAAGCTTTCTTT	-	TRBV28	TRBJ1-1	few
CASSPVNIQYF	TGTGCCAGCAGTCCGGTGAACATTCAGTACTTC	-	TRBV27	TRBJ2-4	-
CARSIDPSGANVLTF	TGTGCCCGGAGTATCGACCCCTCTGGGGCCAACGTCCTGACTTTC	-	TRBV30	TRBJ2-6	-
CSVDGALGNEQFF	TGCAGCGTTGACGGGGCCCTAGGGAATGAGCAGTTCTTC	-	TRBV29-1	TRBJ2-1	few
CASSPPLAGAYSAFF	TGTGCCAGCTCACCACCACTAGCGGGAGCGTATAGCGCGTTCTTC	TRBD2	TRBV18	TRBJ2-1	few
CAISEGQGGYEQYF	TGTGCCATCAGTGAGGGACAGGGAGGGTACGAGCAGTACTTC	-	TRBV10-3	TRBJ2-7	-
CASGSLTEAFF	TGTGCCAGCGGATCTCTCACTGAAGCTTTCTTT	-	TRBV6-6	TRBJ1-1	-
CASGQGQGATEAFF	TGTGCCAGCGGACAGGGACAGGGGGCCACTGAAGCTTTCTTT	TRBD1	TRBV12-3/TRBV12-4	TRBJ1-1	few